This T cell receptor beta chain emerged from a study of metastatic and nonmetastatic thyroid tumors. Regarding the study as a whole: Significantly greater TCR beta diversity was reportedly found in malignant thyroid tumors than in benign nodules (in blood and tumor).

This clone was detected many times. Antigen specificity is unknown. TCRdb re-called the PCR reads with MiXCR. The table lists 26,000 or so clones, around 3.5% of them singletons. All patients were treatment-naive before thyroid surgery. V lost 3 bases and J 8 bases, leaving 14 bases between the germline ends. The CDR3 is 15 residues long. Per germline, CDR1 MGHRA and CDR2 YSYEKL. This rearrangement joins TRBV4-1 to TRBJ1-6; D is ambiguous. The origin of this receptor is a male donor with papillary thyroid cancer or a benign thyroid nodule (not recorded which). Some clones in this sample may be carry-over from other donors' samples. The sample consisted of blood. The CDR3 bases are TGCGCCAGCAGCCAGGCGACAATAGAGCATTCACCCCTCCACTTT. It is translated as CASSQATIEHSPLHF.